The clone carrying this T cell receptor (beta chain) showed up just a few times. Its antigen is undetermined. The data belong to a study of identical twins. TCRdb processed the 5' RACE reads anew with MiXCR; each CDR3 protein has one entry. The table has around 490,000 distinct CDR3 sequences, approximately 20% seen once. Trimming at V came to 7 bases and at J to 0 bases, leaving 5 bases not matched to a gene. The CDR3 has 14 residues. Germline V gene lookup returns CDR1 SEHNR and CDR2 FQNEAQ (reference sequence). Study results and limitations: Memory repertoires lacked the insertion deficit that abundant cord blood beta clonotypes showed. Findings depended on cross-sectional statistics rather than tracking the same donors. Twins' surplus sharing was weaker for beta out-of-frame sequences.

These data were also filed under a second study, of yellow fever vaccine responses in identical twins.

Sequences were obtained from CD4+ T cells sorted from blood. The clonotype comes from a woman aged 18-29 years in good health. J is TRBJ2-7 and V is TRBV7-9; TRBD2 aligns across 8 bases. The CDR3 DNA sequence: TGTGCCAGCAAGTTTAGCGGGGACTCCTACGAGCAGTACTTC. This gives the protein CASKFSGDSYEQYF.